This TCR beta chain was recovered during a study of blood T cell repertoires in COVID-19. Study overall: Sites across the United States, Italy and Spain contributed samples from acute and convalescent COVID-19. Sources were T cells, B-cell-depleted T cells, or PBMCs; the material itself was cDNA or gDNA.

Germline V gene sequence: CDR1 SGHRS, CDR2 YFSETQ. Trimming took 7 bases from V and 2 from J; bases not matched to a gene: 8. The CDR3 length is 14 residues. This clone has just a few counts. Sequencing used immunoSEQ multiplex PCR; TCRdb keeps in-frame clones, though not all of them. Of about 130,000 clones listed, about nine tenths are singletons. What was sequenced was peripheral blood. This clonotype originated in a woman aged 70-85 years with COVID-19, enrolled during active disease. This chain joins TRBV5-1 and TRBJ1-1, with 7 bases identical to TRBD1. The CDR3 DNA reads as TGCGCCAGCCGAGTTGGGGACAGAAACACTGAAGCTTTCTTT. As protein: CASRVGDRNTEAFF.